One T cell receptor beta chain is described in this entry. What it recognizes is unknown. This entry comes from a study of early T cells in non-severe SARS-CoV-2 infection. Turning to the study itself: Bulk RNA taken from unsorted whole blood was sequenced, leaving chains unpaired.

This CDR3 comprises 15 residues. CDR1 is SNHLY, CDR2 FYNNEI, per germline. Losses at the gene ends were 5 bases for V and 8 bases for J; bases not matched to a gene: 6. Study-level results: There was a bias toward anti-spike CD8 responses in VDJdb matching, which missed private and CD4 specificities.

In the library, individual cDNA molecules carried attached unique molecular identifiers. MiXCR, applied by TCRdb to the 5' RACE reads, yields one record per CDR3 protein. Of about 71,000 distinct CDR3 sequences in the sample, more than 12% were seen once. The sequences come from whole blood, collected at baseline. V is TRBV2 and J is TRBJ2-1; 13 bases map to TRBD2. The source is an adult who was a healthcare worker with PCR-confirmed SARS-CoV-2 infection or an uninfected control (not recorded which). CDR3 DNA sequence: TGTGCCAGCAGTTCCGGGACTAGCGGGAACCATGAGCAGTTCTTC. Amino acids: CASSSGTSGNHEQFF.